This T cell receptor beta chain comes out of a study of radiation and T cells in renal cell carcinoma. Study background: Nephrectomy followed 15 Gy stereotactic body radiation by 4 weeks. General study findings and limits: From baseline, blood top tumor clonotypes peaked at 2 weeks post-radiation.

Time point denoted: blood 2 weeks post-SBRT. The treatment here: 15 Gy SBRT to primary tumor, nephrectomy 4 weeks later. Radiation-treated patients gave blood at baseline, week 2 and week 4. The tumor was a clear cell renal cell carcinoma. The CDR3 sequence is 15 residues long. The germline V gene has CDR1 MNHEY and CDR2 SVGAGI. Trimming at V came to 2 bases and at J to 11 bases, leaving 11 bases not matched to a gene. Worth noting for this clone: Antigen specificity is unknown.

Produced via immunoSEQ multiplex PCR; TCRdb's table is partial and in-frame only. The sample lists approximately 120,000 clones, around 82% occurring once. Material: blood, obtained from a patient whose treatment included radiotherapy and nephrectomy. The chain carries TRBV6-5 and TRBJ1-1, with 10 bases matching TRBD1. The receptor was isolated from a man between 50 and 59 years old with renal cell carcinoma. For the CDR3, the DNA is TGTGCCAGCAGTTACGGACAGGGGGGGGCAAATCGGGCTTTCTTT. Translated: CASSYGQGGANRAFF.